These 19 T cell receptor beta chains were sequenced from one sample in a study of early T cells in non-severe SARS-CoV-2 infection. TCRdb processed the 5' RACE reads anew with MiXCR; each CDR3 protein has one entry. The data contain about 36,000 distinct CDR3 sequences, 5.5% to 8% of them singletons. Here the sequenced sample was whole blood, taken at baseline. The receptor set was obtained from an adult who was a healthcare worker with PCR-confirmed SARS-CoV-2 infection or an uninfected control (not recorded which).

This clonotype has ten or more counts. The V and J genes are TRBV12-3 or TRBV12-4 and TRBJ1-5; D is undetermined. The CDR3 has 16 residues. V was clipped by 5 bases and J by 1 base, with 15 bases between them. The CDR3 protein is CASSPSGRASNQPQHF. DNA for the CDR3: TGTGCCAGCAGTCCATCTGGGAGAGCCAGCAATCAGCCCCAGCATTTT.

This clonotype has only a few counts. This chain uses TRBV7-8 with TRBJ1-1, with D unresolved. The V and J ends lost 5 bases and 1 base respectively, with 11 bases between them. Germline CDR1 reads SGHVS; CDR2 reads FQNEAQ. The CDR3 consists of 14 residues. The CDR3 DNA reads TGTGCCAGCAGCAACACTGAGAGGAACACTGAAGCTTTCTTT. This codes for CASSNTERNTEAFF.

This clonotype was detected ten times or more. The rearrangement joins TRBV9 to TRBJ1-5; D is possibly TRBD1 (5 bases). Germline V gene sequence: CDR1 SGDLS, CDR2 YYNGEE. The CDR3 covers 15 residues. V lost 0 bases and J lost 0, with 7 bases in between. This CDR3 is CASSVEGNSNQPQHF. CDR3 bases: TGTGCCAGCAGCGTAGAGGGGAATAGCAATCAGCCCCAGCATTTT.

V and J are TRBV3-1 and TRBJ2-5; unclear D gene. Per germline, CDR1 LGHDT and CDR2 YNNKEL (reference sequence). V dropped 0 bases and J dropped 5 bases, with 4 bases sitting between them. The CDR3 sequence is 12 residues long. The CDR3 region is CASSQDDETQYF. CDR3 sequence (DNA): TGTGCCAGCAGCCAAGATGACGAGACCCAGTACTTC.

This clonotype was detected ten times or more. V usage is TRBV11-2 and J usage is TRBJ2-7, with D possibly TRBD1 on 6 matching bases. The CDR3 consists of 15 residues. The germline CDR1 and CDR2 sequences are SGHAT and FQNNGV. Trimming left V 8 bases short and J 3 bases short, with 20 bases between. CDR3 amino acids: CASLVAGQPIYEQYF. CDR3 in DNA: TGTGCCAGCCTCGTCGCCGGACAGCCGATCTACGAGCAGTACTTC.

This clonotype was seen repeatedly, ten times or more. V and J are TRBV3-1 and TRBJ2-1, with 8 bases lining up with TRBD1. The CDR3 sequence is 13 residues long. The junction had 1 base not matched to a gene; V was cut back by 3 bases and J by 6 bases. Looked up from germline, CDR1 is LGHDT and CDR2 is YNNKEL (reference sequence). CDR3 in amino acids: CASSHTGGNEQFF. The DNA of the CDR3 is TGTGCCAGCAGCCACACAGGGGGCAATGAGCAGTTCTTC.

The sample holds many counts of this clonotype. The chain employs TRBV6-1 and TRBJ2-2; TRBD1 might be the D (6 bases). The germline V gene has CDR1 MNHNS and CDR2 SASEGT. This CDR3 spans 16 amino acids. V was shortened by 5 bases and J by 5 bases, with 18 bases between the two germline ends. The CDR3 spells CASSRIAGVLTGELFF. CDR3 coding DNA: TGTGCCAGCAGTCGGATCGCAGGGGTTTTAACCGGGGAGCTGTTTTTT.

Many counts were recorded for this clonotype. This chain links TRBV20-1 with TRBJ2-1; 7 bases agree with TRBD2. From germline, CDR1 is DFQATT and CDR2 SNEGSKA (reference sequence). This CDR3 has 14 residues. Written as DNA, the CDR3 is TGCGGGGCTAGCGGTAGTCCCTCCTACAATGAGCAGTTCTTC. This codes for CGASGSPSYNEQFF.

CDR3 loop: CASSKTGDGSYTF. The CDR3 DNA reads as TGTGCCAGCAGCAAGACAGGGGACGGGAGCTACACCTTC. The rearrangement uses TRBV5-4 and TRBJ1-2, with 8 bases that match TRBD1. The CDR3 sequence is 13 residues long. Germline V lookup: CDR1 SGHNT, CDR2 YYREEE (reference sequence). V dropped 4 bases and J dropped 9; count of bases not matched to a gene: 8. The full variable domain, its missing parts supplied by reference TRBV5-4 and TRBJ1-2, is ETGVTQSPTHLIKTRGQQVTLRCSSQSGHNTVSWYQQALGQGPQFIFQYYREEENGRGNFPPRFSGLQFPNYSSELNVNALELDDSALYLCASSKTGDGSYTFGSGTRLTVV.

This clonotype appeared a few times. The chain joins TRBV7-2 to TRBJ1-5, with D hard to call. Looked up from germline, CDR1 is SGHTA and CDR2 is FQGNSA. The CDR3 loop spans 15 amino acids. The V end lost 3 bases, the J end lost 2 bases, and 11 bases lay between the germline ends. CDR3 DNA: TGTGCCAGCAGCTTCGATGGGAGTGGCAATCAGCCCCAGCATTTT. Residues: CASSFDGSGNQPQHF.

Only a few counts were recorded for this clonotype. At one boundary the junction diverges from the germline segment, which might be a read error. This chain uses TRBV12-3 or TRBV12-4 with TRBJ1-3; D is ambiguous. This CDR3 has 13 residues. This CDR3 reads CASADFSENTIYF. In DNA form, the CDR3 reads TGTGCCAGCGCGGACTTCTCTGAAAACACCATATATTTT.

Regarding this clonotype: A clone one base away is much larger, so this may be a read error. This chain joins TRBV29-1 and TRBJ2-3; 10 bases are a match to TRBD2. The CDR3 length is 14 residues. From germline, CDR1 is SQVTM and CDR2 ANQGSEA. V shed 6 bases and J 8 bases; nucleotides not matched to a gene: 11. The CDR3 nucleotides read TGCAGCGTCGGTAGAGCGGGAGGGAGCGGTACGCAGTATTTT. It encodes CSVGRAGGSGTQYF.

This clonotype was counted at least ten times. This chain connects TRBV28 to TRBJ2-7, with D perhaps given as TRBD1 or TRBD2 (6 bases each). The CDR3 extends over 22 amino acids. CDR1 MDHEN and CDR2 SYDVKM come from the germline V gene. Trimming removed 5 bases from V and 5 bases from J, with 40 bases in between. The CDR3 nucleotides are TGTGCCAGCAGTCCTTCACGAGGAAGCTCAGGGGCGGAGGGAGGTGTCCAGAACGAGCAGTACTTC. Translating gives CASSPSRGSSGAEGGVQNEQYF.

V is TRBV3-1 and J is TRBJ1-3; D gene unclear. Germline CDR1 and CDR2: LGHDT and YNNKEL (reference sequence). The CDR3 consists of 14 residues. V was pared by 4 bases and J by 0 bases, with 7 bases between. In nucleotides, the CDR3 is TGTGCCAGCAGCCCTGCCACCTCTGGAAACACCATATATTTT. Translation: CASSPATSGNTIYF.

The chain has TRBV6-2 or TRBV6-3 and TRBJ2-1; 13 bases map to TRBD2. V lost 6 bases and J lost 5; bases outside the gene matches: 10. The CDR3 totals 17 residues. CDR1 MNHEY and CDR2 SVGEGT come from the germline V gene. The CDR3 DNA follows: TGTGCCAGCAGGGCCACTAGCGGGAGGGCCCTCAACAATGAGCAGTTCTTC. It encodes CASRATSGRALNNEQFF.

This clonotype was seen only a few times. The chain recombines TRBV5-4 with TRBJ1-5, with unresolved D. CDR1 is SGHNT, CDR2 YYREEE, per germline (reference sequence). This CDR3 comprises 13 residues. The V and J ends lost 0 bases and 2 bases respectively, with 3 bases between them. CDR3 loop: CASSLGRNQPQHF. CDR3 nucleotides: TGTGCCAGCAGCTTGGGGCGCAATCAGCCCCAGCATTTT.

This clonotype was counted ten times or more. This sequence joins TRBV14 and TRBJ1-1, with 8 bases matching TRBD1. This CDR3 has 15 residues. Germline CDR1 and CDR2: SGHDN and FVKESK. The V segment lost 4 bases and the J segment 4 bases; nucleotides outside the gene matches: 8. The CDR3 is CASSPMQTGGTEAFF. The CDR3 DNA reads as TGTGCCAGCAGCCCTATGCAAACAGGGGGCACTGAAGCTTTCTTT. Full variable domain (missing parts from reference TRBV14 and TRBJ1-1): EAGVTQFPSHSVIEKGQTVTLRCDPISGHDNLYWYRRVMGKEIKFLLHFVKESKQDESGMPNNRFLAERTGGTYSTLKVQPAELEDSGVYFCASSPMQTGGTEAFFGQGTRLTVV.

This clonotype was seen a few times. The chain carries TRBV15 and TRBJ2-1; 10 bases agree with TRBD2. Germline V CDR1 and CDR2: LNHNV, YYDKDF (reference sequence). This CDR3 has 19 residues. Trimming at V came to 5 bases and at J to 0 bases, leaving 13 bases not matched to a gene. As DNA, the CDR3 is TGTGCCACCAGCGGAAGCGGGAGGGTTTTTTTAAGCTCCTACAATGAGCAGTTCTTC. This sequence encodes CATSGSGRVFLSSYNEQFF.

In this sample, this clonotype turned up a few times. The V gene is TRBV20-1, the J gene TRBJ1-1, with D unclear. The CDR3 totals 11 residues. Looked up from germline, CDR1 is DFQATT and CDR2 is SNEGSKA (reference sequence). V lost 3 bases to trimming and J lost 6 bases, with 8 bases between them. The CDR3 protein is CSARNLAEAFF. The DNA of the CDR3 is TGCAGTGCTAGGAACCTAGCTGAAGCTTTCTTT.